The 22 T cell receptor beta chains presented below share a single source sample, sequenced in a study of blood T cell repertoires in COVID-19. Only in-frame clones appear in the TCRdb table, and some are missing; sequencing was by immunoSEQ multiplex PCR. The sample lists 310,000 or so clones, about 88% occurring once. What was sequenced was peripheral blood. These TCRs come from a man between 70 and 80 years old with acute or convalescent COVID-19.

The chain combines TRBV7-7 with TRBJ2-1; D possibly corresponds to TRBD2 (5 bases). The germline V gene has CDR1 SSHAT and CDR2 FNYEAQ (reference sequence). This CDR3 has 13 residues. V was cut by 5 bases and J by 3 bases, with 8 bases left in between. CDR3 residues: CASSLDYYNEQFF. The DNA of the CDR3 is TGTGCCAGCAGCCTTGACTACTACAATGAGCAGTTCTTC.

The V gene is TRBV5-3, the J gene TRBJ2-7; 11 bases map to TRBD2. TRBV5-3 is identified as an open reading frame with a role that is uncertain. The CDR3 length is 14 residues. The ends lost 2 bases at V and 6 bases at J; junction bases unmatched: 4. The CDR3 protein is CARSFSGRAFEQYF. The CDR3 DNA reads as TGTGCCAGAAGCTTTAGCGGGAGGGCCTTCGAGCAGTACTTC.

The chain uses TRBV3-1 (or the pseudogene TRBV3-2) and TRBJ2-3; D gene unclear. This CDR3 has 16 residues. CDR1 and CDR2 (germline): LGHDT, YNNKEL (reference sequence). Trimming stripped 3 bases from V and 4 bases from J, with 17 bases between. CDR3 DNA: TGTGCCAGCAGCCATATAGAACTTGTGAGAGCAGATACGCAGTATTTT. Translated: CASSHIELVRADTQYF.

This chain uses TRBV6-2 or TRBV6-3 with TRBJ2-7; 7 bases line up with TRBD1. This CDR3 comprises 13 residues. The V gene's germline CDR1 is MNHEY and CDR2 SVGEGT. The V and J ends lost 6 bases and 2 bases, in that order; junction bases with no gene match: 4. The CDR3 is CASSRQGTYEQYF. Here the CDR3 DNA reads TGTGCCAGCAGCCGACAGGGAACCTACGAGCAGTACTTC.

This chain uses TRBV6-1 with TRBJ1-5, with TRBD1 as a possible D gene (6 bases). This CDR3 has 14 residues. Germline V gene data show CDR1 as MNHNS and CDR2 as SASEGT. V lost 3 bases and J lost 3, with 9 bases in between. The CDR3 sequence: CASSDHRDNQPQHF. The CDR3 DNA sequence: TGTGCCAGCAGTGATCACAGGGACAATCAGCCCCAGCATTTT.

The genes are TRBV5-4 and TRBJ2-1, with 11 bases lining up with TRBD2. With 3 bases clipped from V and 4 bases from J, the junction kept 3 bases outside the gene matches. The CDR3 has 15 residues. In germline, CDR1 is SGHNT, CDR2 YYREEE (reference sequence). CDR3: CASSSGTSGYNEQFF. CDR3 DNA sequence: TGTGCCAGCAGCTCCGGGACTAGCGGATACAATGAGCAGTTCTTC.

The CDR3 loop is CASNQFNQPQHF. The CDR3, as DNA: TGTGCCAGTAACCAGTTCAATCAGCCCCAGCATTTT. V and J are TRBV19 and TRBJ1-5; D is unresolved. This CDR3 contains 12 residues. From germline, CDR1 is LNHDA and CDR2 SQIVND (reference sequence). Between the trimmed V and J ends, which lost 7 bases and 3 bases, there was a span of 7 bases.

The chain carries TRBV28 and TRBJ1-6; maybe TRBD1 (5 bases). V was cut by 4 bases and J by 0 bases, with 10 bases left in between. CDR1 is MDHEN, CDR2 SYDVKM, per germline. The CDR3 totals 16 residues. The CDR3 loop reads CASSYGGSSYNSPLHF. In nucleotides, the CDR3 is TGTGCCAGCAGTTACGGGGGTAGCTCCTATAATTCACCCCTCCACTTT.

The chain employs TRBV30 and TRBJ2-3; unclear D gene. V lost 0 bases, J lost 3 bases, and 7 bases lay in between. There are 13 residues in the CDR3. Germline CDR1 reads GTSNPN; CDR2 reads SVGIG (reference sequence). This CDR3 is CAWSVAGTDTQYF. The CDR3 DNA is TGTGCCTGGAGTGTAGCCGGGACAGATACGCAGTATTTT.

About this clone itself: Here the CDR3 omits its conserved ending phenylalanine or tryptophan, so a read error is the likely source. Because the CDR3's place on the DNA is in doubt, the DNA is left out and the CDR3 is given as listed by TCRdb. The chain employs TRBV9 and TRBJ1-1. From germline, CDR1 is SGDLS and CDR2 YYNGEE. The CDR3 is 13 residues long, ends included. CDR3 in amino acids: CASSPGEGSGLSL.

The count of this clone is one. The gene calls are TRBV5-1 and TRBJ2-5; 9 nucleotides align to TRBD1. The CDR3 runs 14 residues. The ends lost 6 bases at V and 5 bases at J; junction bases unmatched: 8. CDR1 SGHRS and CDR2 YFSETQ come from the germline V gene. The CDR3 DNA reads TGCGCCAGCACCCTGACAGGGGGAGGGGAGACCCAGTACTTC. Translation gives CASTLTGGGETQYF.

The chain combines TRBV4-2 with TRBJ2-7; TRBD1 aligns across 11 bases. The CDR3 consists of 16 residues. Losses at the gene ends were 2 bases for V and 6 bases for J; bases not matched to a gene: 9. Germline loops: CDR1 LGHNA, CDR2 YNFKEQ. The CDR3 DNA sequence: TGTGCCAGCAGCCAATCTCCGGGACAGGGGGATGCCGAGCAGTACTTC. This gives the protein CASSQSPGQGDAEQYF.

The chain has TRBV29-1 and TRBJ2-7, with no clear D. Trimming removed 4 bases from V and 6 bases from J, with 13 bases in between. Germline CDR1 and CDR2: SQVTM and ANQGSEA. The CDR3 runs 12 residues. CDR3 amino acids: CSVGFPSSEQYF. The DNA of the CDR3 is TGCAGCGTTGGCTTTCCGAGCTCCGAGCAGTACTTC.

CDR3 coding DNA: TGTGCCACCGAGATCCTAACCTACAATGAGCAGTTCTTC. It encodes CATEILTYNEQFF. This chain connects TRBV2 to TRBJ2-1, with D unresolved. Germline V gene data show CDR1 as SNHLY and CDR2 as FYNNEI. The CDR3 contains 13 residues. The ends were cut back, 10 bases at V and 2 bases at J, with 12 bases in the middle.

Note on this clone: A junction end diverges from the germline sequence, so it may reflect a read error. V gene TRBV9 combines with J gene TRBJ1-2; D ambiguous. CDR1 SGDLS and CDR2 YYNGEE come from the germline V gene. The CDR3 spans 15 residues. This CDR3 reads CASSAQDSLNSGYTF. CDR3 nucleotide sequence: TGTGCCAGCAGCGCCCAGGACTCGCTAAACTCTGGCTACACCTTC.

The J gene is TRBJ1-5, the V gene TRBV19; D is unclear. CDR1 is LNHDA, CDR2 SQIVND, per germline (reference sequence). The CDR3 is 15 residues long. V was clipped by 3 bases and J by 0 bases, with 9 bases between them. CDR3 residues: CASSIYLYSNQPQHF. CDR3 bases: TGTGCCAGTAGTATCTACTTATATAGCAATCAGCCCCAGCATTTT.

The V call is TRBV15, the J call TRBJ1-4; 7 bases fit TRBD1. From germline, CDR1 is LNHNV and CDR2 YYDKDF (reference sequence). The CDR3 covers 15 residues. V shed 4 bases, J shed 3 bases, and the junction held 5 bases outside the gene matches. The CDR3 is CATSNNRGANEKLFF. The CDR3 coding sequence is TGTGCCACCAGCAACAACAGGGGAGCTAATGAAAAACTGTTTTTT.

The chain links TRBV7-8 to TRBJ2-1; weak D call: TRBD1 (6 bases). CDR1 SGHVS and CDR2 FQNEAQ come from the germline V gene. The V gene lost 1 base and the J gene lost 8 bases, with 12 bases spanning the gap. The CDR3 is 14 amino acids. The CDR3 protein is CASSLDRDTHEQFF. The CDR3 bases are TGTGCCAGCAGCTTAGACCGGGACACCCATGAGCAGTTCTTC.

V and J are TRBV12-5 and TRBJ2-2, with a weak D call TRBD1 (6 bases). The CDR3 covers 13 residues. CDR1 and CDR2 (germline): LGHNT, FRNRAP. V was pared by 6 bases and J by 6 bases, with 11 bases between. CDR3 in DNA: TGTGCTAGTGGAACGGGACATGCCGGGGAGCTGTTTTTT. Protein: CASGTGHAGELFF.

As DNA, the CDR3 is TGTGCCAGCAGTTTATCCGGGACAGCCCTTTATAATTCACCCCTCCACTTT. Its protein is CASSLSGTALYNSPLHF. This chain links TRBV27 with TRBJ1-6; 7 bases map to TRBD1. Germline CDR1 and CDR2: MNHEY and SMNVEV (reference sequence). The trim removed 0 bases at V and 4 bases at J, leaving 6 bases unmatched. CDR3 length equals 17 residues.

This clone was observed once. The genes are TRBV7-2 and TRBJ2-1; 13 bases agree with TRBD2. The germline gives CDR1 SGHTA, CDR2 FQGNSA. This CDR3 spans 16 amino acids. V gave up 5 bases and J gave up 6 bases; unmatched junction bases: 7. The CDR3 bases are TGTGCCAGCAGCCCACCGGGACTAGCGGGGCTCAATGAGCAGTTCTTC. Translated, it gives CASSPPGLAGLNEQFF.

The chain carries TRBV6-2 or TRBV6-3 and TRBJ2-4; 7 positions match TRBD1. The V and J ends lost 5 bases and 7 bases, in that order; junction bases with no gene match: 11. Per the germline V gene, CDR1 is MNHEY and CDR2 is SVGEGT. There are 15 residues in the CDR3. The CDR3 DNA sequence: TGTGCCAGCAGTAGAAACCGGGACAGAATCAACATTCAGTACTTC. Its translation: CASSRNRDRINIQYF.